This T cell receptor beta chain is from a study of T cells in Graves' hyperthyroidism and ophthalmopathy. The TCR beta CDR3 regions underwent amplification using RNA transcripts as the source. Using the HTBI primer set, a first-round RT-PCR was run on the TCR CDR3. TCRdb independently ran MiXCR on the multiplex PCR reads; one entry per CDR3 protein. The sample comprises roughly 630,000 distinct CDR3 sequences, 15% to 18% of which are singletons, and approximately 7.4% rests with the top ten. Isolation of PBMCs was performed on 8.5 to 10 ml fresh peripheral blood. The sample holds many counts of this clonotype. Sequenced input: blood. The clonotype originates from a woman in her twenties or thirties with Graves' hyperthyroidism.

The CDR3 protein is CASSPGTEISPLHF. CDR3 coding DNA: TGTGCCAGCTCCCCCGGGACAGAGATTTCACCCCTCCACTTT. The rearrangement joins TRBV18 to TRBJ1-6; 7 nucleotides agree with TRBD1. The CDR3 spans 14 residues. V shed 6 bases, J shed 9 bases, and the junction held 8 bases outside the gene matches. From germline, CDR1 is KGHSH and CDR2 LQKENI.